Listed below are T cell receptor beta chains from one sample, sequenced in a study of CXCR3-negative and CXCR3-positive naive CD8 T cells. TCRdb reanalyzed the 5' RACE reads and collapses them to one entry per CDR3 protein, without DNA. Its listing shows some 140,000 distinct CDR3 sequences. The sample consisted of naive CXCR3+ CD8+ T cells from blood. Every receptor here comes from a human donor in good health. Some clones in this sample may be carry-over from other donors' samples. CDR3s include the opening cysteine and the closing phenylalanine or tryptophan. The order of the fields is V gene, J gene, clone size, CDR3 protein. Part of the rows lack a size; the others show once, few, many or a class for expanded clones.

V gene: TRBV12-3/TRBV12-4; J gene: TRBJ2-2; clone size: .; CDR3 protein: CASSYSRGYTGELFF
V gene: TRBV28; J gene: TRBJ1-1; clone size: .; CDR3 protein: CASSPSVPRWDRGKWSTEAFF
V gene: TRBV7-9; J gene: TRBJ2-7; clone size: .; CDR3 protein: CASSTTALQTIHSYEQYF
V gene: TRBV5-1; J gene: TRBJ2-2; clone size: .; CDR3 protein: CASSSNSDGSGELFF
V gene: TRBV7-9; J gene: TRBJ2-1; clone size: .; CDR3 protein: CASSLGIAGGDVNDEQFF
V gene: TRBV4-1; J gene: TRBJ2-5; clone size: .; CDR3 protein: CASSHDPGTGEETQYF
V gene: TRBV25-1; J gene: TRBJ2-3; clone size: .; CDR3 protein: CASSRQGINTDTQYF
V gene: TRBV24-1; J gene: TRBJ2-1; clone size: .; CDR3 protein: CATSDDGDRGPYNEQFF
V gene: TRBV5-4; J gene: TRBJ2-7; clone size: .; CDR3 protein: CASSSPDRVYYEQYF
V gene: TRBV29-1; J gene: TRBJ2-7; clone size: .; CDR3 protein: CSVHRGWEQYF
V gene: TRBV4-1; J gene: TRBJ2-7; clone size: .; CDR3 protein: CASSVAGQGYEQYF
V gene: TRBV12-3/TRBV12-4; J gene: TRBJ2-7; clone size: .; CDR3 protein: CASAAGVEQYF
V gene: TRBV13; J gene: TRBJ1-4; clone size: .; CDR3 protein: CGSSLGATNEKLFF
V gene: TRBV7-8; J gene: TRBJ2-3; clone size: .; CDR3 protein: CASSLIVAGAGDTQYF
V gene: TRBV9; J gene: TRBJ1-6; clone size: .; CDR3 protein: CASSGQVPNSPLHF
V gene: TRBV6-5; J gene: TRBJ1-1; clone size: .; CDR3 protein: CASSYSGTKAFF
V gene: TRBV14; J gene: TRBJ2-7; clone size: .; CDR3 protein: CASSLTGHYEQYF
V gene: TRBV10-3; J gene: TRBJ2-7; clone size: .; CDR3 protein: CAISESEGTPTYEQYF
V gene: TRBV28; J gene: TRBJ1-5; clone size: .; CDR3 protein: CASSIPQPYNQPQHF
V gene: TRBV19; J gene: TRBJ2-3; clone size: medium-sized; CDR3 protein: CASSIGVDTQYF
V gene: TRBV9; J gene: TRBJ2-1; clone size: .; CDR3 protein: CASSVASGAQAEQFF
V gene: TRBV27; J gene: TRBJ2-6; clone size: .; CDR3 protein: CASSLSGQGPSGANVLTF
V gene: TRBV10-2; J gene: TRBJ2-1; clone size: .; CDR3 protein: CASSERAGYNEQFF
V gene: TRBV28; J gene: TRBJ2-7; clone size: .; CDR3 protein: CASSLRTSSYEQYF
V gene: TRBV28; J gene: TRBJ2-1; clone size: .; CDR3 protein: CASSLRAGFAPHNEQFF
V gene: TRBV11-2; J gene: TRBJ1-1; clone size: .; CDR3 protein: CASSPLRGANTEAFF
V gene: TRBV12-3/TRBV12-4; J gene: TRBJ2-3; clone size: .; CDR3 protein: CASSPFTGTTDTQYF
V gene: TRBV24-1; J gene: TRBJ2-1; clone size: .; CDR3 protein: CATSGGPSHEQFF
V gene: TRBV29-1; J gene: TRBJ1-1; clone size: .; CDR3 protein: CSVEGGQAEAFF
V gene: TRBV7-7; J gene: TRBJ2-2; clone size: .; CDR3 protein: CASSSGTSAGELFF
V gene: TRBV28; J gene: TRBJ2-1; clone size: .; CDR3 protein: CASSFRGNEQFF
V gene: TRBV12-3/TRBV12-4; J gene: TRBJ2-1; clone size: .; CDR3 protein: CASSLLAGASNEQFF
V gene: TRBV7-6; J gene: TRBJ2-3; clone size: .; CDR3 protein: CASTLRWASGRGTDTQYF
V gene: TRBV6-6; J gene: TRBJ2-6; clone size: .; CDR3 protein: CASNLRGSGNGANVLTF
V gene: TRBV28; J gene: TRBJ2-5; clone size: .; CDR3 protein: CASSLLEPGGQETQYF
V gene: TRBV6-2/TRBV6-3; J gene: TRBJ2-7; clone size: .; CDR3 protein: CASSYNQREIYEQYF
V gene: TRBV5-1; J gene: TRBJ2-2; clone size: .; CDR3 protein: CASSHGQGATFLGELFF
V gene: TRBV23-1; J gene: TRBJ1-6; clone size: .; CDR3 protein: CASTPGSQEISYNSPLHF
V gene: TRBV29-1; J gene: TRBJ2-7; clone size: .; CDR3 protein: CSVGDVAYEQYF
V gene: TRBV7-9; J gene: TRBJ2-3; clone size: .; CDR3 protein: CASSLLIGEATDTQYF
V gene: TRBV20-1; J gene: TRBJ1-1; clone size: .; CDR3 protein: CSARVLRATGTEAFF
V gene: TRBV5-1; J gene: TRBJ2-5; clone size: .; CDR3 protein: CASSLALRAAWETQYF
V gene: TRBV7-9; J gene: TRBJ2-6; clone size: .; CDR3 protein: CASSLVIGEMANVLTF
V gene: TRBV2; J gene: TRBJ1-1; clone size: .; CDR3 protein: CASSERYTMNTEAFF
V gene: TRBV7-9; J gene: TRBJ1-5; clone size: .; CDR3 protein: CASSSNDRADQPQHF
V gene: TRBV11-3; J gene: TRBJ2-1; clone size: .; CDR3 protein: CASSFRADNGQFF
V gene: TRBV2; J gene: TRBJ2-7; clone size: .; CDR3 protein: CASRTSGSSSYEQYF
V gene: TRBV7-6; J gene: TRBJ2-1; clone size: .; CDR3 protein: CASRLDRPCCYNEQFF
V gene: TRBV25-1; J gene: TRBJ1-1; clone size: .; CDR3 protein: CASSTGLGTEAFF
V gene: TRBV4-3; J gene: TRBJ2-7; clone size: .; CDR3 protein: CASSQDVSALREQYF
V gene: TRBV7-9; J gene: TRBJ1-2; clone size: .; CDR3 protein: CASSFAYGYTF
V gene: TRBV28; J gene: TRBJ1-1; clone size: .; CDR3 protein: CASSPRDRGGTEAFF